These 18 T cell receptor beta chains originate from one sample sequenced in a study of cytomegalovirus exposure and HLA in healthy donors. In the PCR, 60 Vbeta and 13 Jbeta primers were used. TCRdb keeps only in-frame clones here, not all; method: immunoSEQ multiplex PCR. Counted here are some 54,000 clones, 70% to 90% occurring once; the ten biggest clones make up roughly 5.7%. The sequenced sample consisted of PBMCs. The receptor set was obtained from a male donor in good health and CMV-seronegative.

This chain links TRBV19 with TRBJ2-5; tentative D call: TRBD1 (6 bases). The assigned J gene may be wrong: the sequence end matches TRBJ2-7 better. This CDR3 spans 13 amino acids. The germline gives CDR1 LNHDA, CDR2 SQIVND (reference sequence). The CDR3 reads CASSGTQGYEQYF. The CDR3 DNA is TGTGCCAGTAGTGGAACACAGGGCTACGAGCAGTACTTC.

The rearrangement links TRBV9 to TRBJ1-2, with D perhaps matching TRBD1 (5 bases). Germline CDR1 is SGDLS and CDR2 is YYNGEE. V shed 0 bases and J shed 6 bases, with 9 bases lying between them. The CDR3 has 13 residues. CDR3 in DNA: TGTGCCAGCAGCGTAGCGCAAGGGGATGGCTACACCTTC. Translating it yields CASSVAQGDGYTF.

This rearrangement joins TRBV12-5 to TRBJ2-3; 7 bases fit TRBD2. The CDR3 runs to 16 residues. J was trimmed by 3 bases and V by 4 bases; bases with no gene match: 10. Germline loops: CDR1 LGHNT, CDR2 FRNRAP. The CDR3 DNA sequence: TGTGCTAGTGGTTCCCCACGGGGGAGGGGAACAGATACGCAGTATTTT. The encoded protein is CASGSPRGRGTDTQYF.

The gene calls are TRBV6-5 and TRBJ1-1; 7 nucleotides line up with TRBD1. CDR3 length: 13 residues. After removal of 6 bases from V and 6 bases from J, the junction contained 7 bases not matched to a gene. CDR1 and CDR2 (germline): MNHEY, SVGAGI. The CDR3 spells CASRPGQASEAFF. The CDR3 coding sequence is TGTGCCAGCAGACCAGGACAGGCCTCTGAAGCTTTCTTT.

The V gene is TRBV19, the J gene TRBJ1-1; 7 bases are a match to TRBD1. This CDR3 spans 16 amino acids. The junction had 14 bases not matched to a gene; V was cut back by 4 bases and J by 6 bases. CDR1 and CDR2 from the germline V gene are LNHDA and SQIVND (reference sequence). CDR3 amino acids: CASSTRDRESFPEAFF. Here the CDR3 DNA reads TGTGCCAGTAGTACCCGGGACAGAGAAAGTTTCCCTGAAGCTTTCTTT.

The chain uses TRBV4-1 and TRBJ1-2; TRBD1 might be the D (6 bases). V was pared by 4 bases and J by 7 bases, with 19 bases between. The CDR3 is 15 amino acids. Germline assignment: CDR1 MGHRA and CDR2 YSYEKL. The CDR3 sequence: CASSLAGTTPFGYTF. CDR3 nucleotides: TGCGCCAGCAGCCTGGCCGGGACAACTCCTTTTGGCTACACCTTC.

The V and J genes are TRBV6-6 and TRBJ1-1; D remains ambiguous. Germline V lookup: CDR1 MNHNY, CDR2 SVGAGI (reference sequence). This CDR3 has 13 residues. V dropped 6 bases and J dropped 6 bases, with 14 bases sitting between them. The CDR3 spells CASSMGPKAEAFF. The DNA for the CDR3 is TGTGCCAGCAGCATGGGCCCCAAGGCTGAAGCTTTCTTT.

This rearrangement joins TRBV6-1 to TRBJ2-5, with unresolved D. The V gene lost 4 bases and the J gene lost 1 base, with 7 bases spanning the gap. The germline gives CDR1 MNHNS, CDR2 SASEGT. CDR3 length: 13 residues. CDR3 loop: CASSAVRQETQYF. The DNA of the CDR3 is TGTGCCAGCAGTGCGGTACGCCAAGAGACCCAGTACTTC.

CDR3 residues: CASSKGHENTGELFF. The CDR3 region has the DNA TGTGCCAGCAGCAAGGGACACGAGAACACCGGGGAGCTGTTTTTT. The rearrangement uses TRBV11-2 and TRBJ2-2, with TRBD1 as a possible D gene (6 bases). V shed 5 bases and J shed 1 base, with 11 bases lying between them. The CDR3 totals 15 residues. Germline V gives CDR1 SGHAT, CDR2 FQNNGV. Full variable domain (remainder filled in from reference TRBV11-2 and TRBJ2-2): EAGVAQSPRYKIIEKRQSVAFWCNPISGHATLYWYQQILGQGPKLLIQFQNNGVVDDSQLPKDRFSAERLKGVDSTLKIQPAKLEDSAVYLCASSKGHENTGELFFGEGSRLTVL.

The chain uses TRBV2 and TRBJ1-4; 7 bases match TRBD1. The V gene's germline CDR1 is SNHLY and CDR2 FYNNEI. This CDR3 contains 14 residues. The V and J ends lost 6 bases and 12 bases, in that order; junction bases with no gene match: 13. The CDR3 DNA is TGTGCCAGCAGGGTACAGGGGCCTCAACCTGAACTGTTTTTT. Its translation: CASRVQGPQPELFF.

V and J are TRBV5-6 and TRBJ2-2, with 10 bases identical to TRBD2. The CDR3 contains 16 residues. The V segment lost 5 bases and the J segment 4 bases; nucleotides outside the gene matches: 8. Looked up from germline, CDR1 is SGHDT and CDR2 is YYEEEE. CDR3 sequence (DNA): TGTGCCAGCAGGAAATCTAGCGGGGGCCTCACCGGGGAGCTGTTTTTT. Its protein is CASRKSSGGLTGELFF.

The chain combines TRBV6-1 with TRBJ1-4; 8 bases agree with TRBD1. V dropped 3 bases and J dropped 6; count of bases not matched to a gene: 9. Germline V gene data show CDR1 as MNHNS and CDR2 as SASEGT. This CDR3 contains 16 residues. The CDR3 sequence is CASSDYGAGGDEKLFF. In nucleotides, the CDR3 is TGTGCCAGCAGTGATTACGGTGCAGGGGGCGATGAAAAACTGTTTTTT.

This sequence joins TRBV18 and TRBJ2-5, with no clear D. The CDR3 extends over 15 amino acids. The V gene's germline CDR1 is KGHSH and CDR2 LQKENI. Trimming left V 3 bases short and J 2 bases short, with 13 bases between. For the CDR3, the DNA is TGTGCCAGCTCACCGAGGATGGCGCAGCAAGAGACCCAGTACTTC. Its protein product is CASSPRMAQQETQYF. Full variable domain (remainder filled in from reference TRBV18 and TRBJ2-5): NAGVMQNPRHLVRRRGQEARLRCSPMKGHSHVYWYRQLPEEGLKFMVYLQKENIIDESGMPKERFSAEFPKEGPSILRIQQVVRGDSAAYFCASSPRMAQQETQYFGPGTRLLVL.

The chain joins TRBV18 to TRBJ2-3, with 9 positions matching TRBD2. CDR1 is KGHSH and CDR2 is LQKENI in the germline V gene. V trimming: 0 bases; J trimming: 2 bases; junction bases outside the gene matches: 3. This CDR3 is 16 amino acids long. The CDR3 spells CASSPPGLADTDTQYF. CDR3 sequence (DNA): TGTGCCAGCTCACCACCGGGACTAGCCGACACAGATACGCAGTATTTT.

The DNA of the CDR3 is TGTGCCAGTAGTATAGACGGGGAGGGCGATCAGCCCCAGCATTTT. Its translation: CASSIDGEGDQPQHF. The gene calls are TRBV19 and TRBJ1-5, with D uncertain. Looked up from germline, CDR1 is LNHDA and CDR2 is SQIVND (reference sequence). CDR3 length equals 15 residues. Trimming stripped 0 bases from V and 5 bases from J, with 11 bases between. Together with reference TRBV19 and TRBJ1-5, the CDR3 gives the full variable domain: DGGITQSPKYLFRKEGQNVTLSCEQNLNHDAMYWYRQDPGQGLRLIYYSQIVNDFQKGDIAEGYSVSREKKESFPLTVTSAQKNPTAFYLCASSIDGEGDQPQHFGDGTRLSIL.

For the CDR3, the DNA is TGTGCCGGCGACGGGGGATACGAGCAGTACTTC. This translates into CAGDGGYEQYF. The chain uses TRBV7-9 and TRBJ2-7, with a possible D match to TRBD2 (6 bases). The V and J ends lost 11 bases and 4 bases respectively, with 12 bases between them. CDR1 and CDR2 (germline): SEHNR, FQNEAQ (reference sequence). CDR3 size: 11 residues.

The chain links TRBV9 to TRBJ1-1, with a weak D call TRBD1 (5 bases). Germline assignment: CDR1 SGDLS and CDR2 YYNGEE. The CDR3 spans 15 residues. V lost 0 bases, J lost 0 bases, and 9 bases lay in between. CDR3 in amino acids: CASSVGLDMNTEAFF. CDR3 coding DNA: TGTGCCAGCAGCGTAGGTTTGGACATGAACACTGAAGCTTTCTTT.

The CDR3 loop reads CASRSPPLSGNSPLHF. The CDR3 nucleotides read TGTGCCAGTAGATCCCCTCCGTTATCCGGGAACTCACCCCTCCACTTT. This chain links TRBV19 with TRBJ1-6, with no clear D. This CDR3 spans 16 amino acids. From germline, CDR1 is LNHDA and CDR2 SQIVND (reference sequence). Deletions cut 6 bases from V and 10 bases from J, with 22 bases between. Supplemented by reference TRBV19 and TRBJ1-6, the full variable domain reads DGGITQSPKYLFRKEGQNVTLSCEQNLNHDAMYWYRQDPGQGLRLIYYSQIVNDFQKGDIAEGYSVSREKKESFPLTVTSAQKNPTAFYLCASRSPPLSGNSPLHFGNGTRLTVT.